These 8 T cell receptor beta chains originate from one sample sequenced in a study of CD8 T cells in ankylosing spondylitis. TCRdb called the 5' RACE reads again in MiXCR, with one record for every CDR3 protein. In the table there are about 150,000 distinct CDR3 sequences, around 43% of which are singletons. The sample comprised synovial fluid, either unsorted or a sorted T cell fraction (not recorded which). These receptor sequences come from a male donor with ankylosing spondylitis.

This clonotype occurred once. The DNA for the CDR3 is TGTGCCAGCAGTTTGTTCCGCCCTAACCCGAACACCGGGGAGCTGTTTTTT. Translation: CASSLFRPNPNTGELFF. The genes are TRBV12-3 or TRBV12-4 and TRBJ2-2, with D uncertain. The CDR3 consists of 17 residues. Trimming took 3 bases from V and 0 from J, leaving 14 bases between them.

This clonotype was recorded a few times. This chain connects TRBV7-6 to TRBJ1-4; D unresolved. The CDR3 length is 15 residues. Germline V CDR1 and CDR2: SGHVS, FNYEAQ. V lost 2 bases to trimming and J lost 5 bases, with 12 bases between them. The CDR3 region has the DNA TGTGCCAGCAGCTTATCGGGCGGACCGAATGAAAAACTGTTTTTT. Translating it yields CASSLSGGPNEKLFF.

This clonotype was recorded many times. The chain couples TRBV20-1 to TRBJ2-5, with no clear D. With 3 bases removed from V and 5 bases from J, the gap between germline ends came to 16 bases. Germline V CDR1 and CDR2: DFQATT, SNEGSKA (reference sequence). The CDR3 contains 14 residues. The CDR3 reads CSASDESPRETQYF. The CDR3 bases are TGCAGTGCTAGTGACGAGTCCCCTCGGGAGACCCAGTACTTC.

The V gene is TRBV12-2, the J gene TRBJ2-1. TRBV12-2 represents a pseudogene. This CDR3 contains 16 residues. The DNA of the CDR3 is TGTGCAAGTCGCTTAGCGTTAAGCGGGGGATACAATGAGCAGTTCTTC. This gives the protein CASRLALSGGYNEQFF.

This chain connects TRBV19 to TRBJ2-3; D uncertain. V shed 0 bases and J shed 5 bases, with 6 bases lying between them. Germline V gene lookup returns CDR1 LNHDA and CDR2 SQIVND (reference sequence). CDR3 length: 13 amino acids. The chain's CDR3 is CASSIDLEDTQYF. As DNA, the CDR3 is TGTGCCAGTAGTATAGATCTTGAAGATACGCAGTATTTT. Complete variable domain (other parts from reference TRBV19 and TRBJ2-3): DGGITQSPKYLFRKEGQNVTLSCEQNLNHDAMYWYRQDPGQGLRLIYYSQIVNDFQKGDIAEGYSVSREKKESFPLTVTSAQKNPTAFYLCASSIDLEDTQYFGPGTRLTVL.

CDR3 in DNA: TGTGCCAGCAGCAAAGTCTCGGGACAGGGTTCCTACGAGCAGTACTTC. It translates to CASSKVSGQGSYEQYF. The chain carries TRBV21-1 and TRBJ2-7; the tabulated D call, TRBD1, remains unverified against the DNA. TRBV21-1 is described as a pseudogene. This CDR3 has 16 residues.

V usage is TRBV18 and J usage is TRBJ2-7; the match to TRBD2 covers 8 bases. V trimming: 3 bases; J trimming: 2 bases; junction bases outside the gene matches: 3. Germline CDR1 reads KGHSH; CDR2 reads LQKENI. The length of the CDR3 is 14 residues. For the CDR3, the DNA is TGTGCCAGCTCACCGGGACTAGTGGCCTACGAGCAGTACTTC. This codes for CASSPGLVAYEQYF.

This chain connects TRBV5-6 to TRBJ2-1; no definite D call. The germline V gene encodes CDR1 SGHDT and CDR2 YYEEEE. V lost 1 base to trimming and J lost 3 bases, with 17 bases between them. The CDR3 consists of 17 residues. The CDR3 reads CASSLSPVHNYYNEQFF. CDR3 bases: TGTGCCAGCAGCTTGTCTCCGGTCCACAACTACTACAATGAGCAGTTCTTC.